This T cell receptor (beta chain) was identified during a study of memory CD4+ T cells and cytomegalovirus serostatus (dated by TCRdb to between 2018 and 2020). Study-wide context: A total of roughly 33 healthy Belgian adults, of whom 9 were CMV seropositive and 24 were CMV seronegative, were included in the cohort. To replicate a published TCR-based CMV serostatus classifier, the study sequenced CD4+ memory TCRbeta repertoires from a Belgian cohort whose cytomegalovirus serostatus was known. General findings and caveats noted by the study authors: For predicting CMV serostatus, the median bootstrapped AUC was roughly 0.95 using the original framework and 0.9 to 0.92 using a US-trained random forest. A median bootstrapped AUC of almost 0.96 with a 95% CI of 0.76-1.00 was achieved on the Belgian cohort by the original-framework classifier. Unlike the original study, which covered naive and memory CD4+ and CD8+ populations, the Belgian study sequenced only CD4+CD45RO+ memory cells. The results were interpreted as suggesting that the CMV-associated TCR signature is largely present in the CD4+ memory repertoire. Of 150 to 200 previously reported CMV-associated TCRbeta sequences, around 70 appeared in the CD4+ memory repertoires, each in one to five individuals.

Comment on this clone: Its cognate antigen has yet to be identified. Base qualities are missing; no much larger clone stands one base away.

The Quick-DNA Microprep Kit was used to extract genomic DNA from the sorted cells. Amplification of TCRbeta DNA was done with the immunoSEQ hsTCRbeta kit, following the protocol from the manufacturer. An Illumina MiSeq instrument was used to sequence the TCRbeta libraries. The study's processing was this. After out-of-frame sequences were removed, 2,204,828 distinct TCRbeta sequences remained, averaging about 61,000 per individual. Each individual was scored using the number of 164 previously reported CMV-associated TCRbeta sequences that the individual carried and the total number of productive distinct TCRbeta sequences. A beta-binomial model was reimplemented in Python, and scikit-learn random forests with default parameters were trained on US cohort data. Classifier performance on the Belgian cohort was reported as the median AUC with percentile confidence intervals calculated over 10,000 bootstrap iterations. TCRdb mirrors the immuneACCESS table, restricted to in-frame sequences. Some clones are absent from its copies; in checked studies, under half trace to an unresolved V gene, and the reason for the others is unknown. V, J and clone size were drawn from that table, and D and trimming were deduced from the DNA. The sample has 40,000 to 55,000 clones on record, 80% to 85% of them singletons. The ten largest clones capture 1.4% of the sample.

A FACSAria II was used to sort memory CD4+ T cells, defined as single viable CD3+CD4+CD8-CD45RO+ cells. CMV serostatus was determined with a Roche Elecsys assay detecting serum IgG against CMV pp150, pp28, p38 and p52. After thawing, total CD4+ T cells were enriched by positive selection with CD4 magnetic microbeads. The samples came from a separate study whose specific focus was interrogating the CD4+ T cell memory repertoire. Peripheral blood mononuclear cells were isolated and cryopreserved according to standard operating procedures, and serum was kept at -80 degrees C. CD3-PerCP (BW264/56), CD4-APC (RPA-T4), CD45RO-PE (UCHT1) and CD8-Pacific Orange (3B5) antibodies were used for staining, and non-viable cells were excluded with Sytox blue. CDR1 MDHEN and CDR2 SYDVKM are derived from the germline V gene. The CDR3 measures 14 amino acids from cysteine to phenylalanine. Only the CDR3 portion is preserved as DNA: 42 bases, with reading frame beginning at the first base. Trimming at the junction amounts to 6 bases on V and 1 base on J, and the germline ends lie 10 bases apart.

This sequence uses TRBV28 and TRBJ1-3; no D gene can be assigned with confidence. Sequencing was done on a sample of memory CD4+ T cells from blood. This clonotype was obtained from an adult in good health and CMV-seropositive. The sequenced DNA is TGTGCCAGCAGAACACCCAGGTCTGGAAACACCATATATTTT. Its translation is CASRTPRSGNTIYF.